This is a list of T cell receptor beta chains from one sample in a study of memory CD4+ T cells and cytomegalovirus serostatus. The method was immunoSEQ multiplex PCR; TCRdb's version includes in-frame clones alone and lacks a portion of them. Of about 57,000 clones listed, 70% to 80% are singletons. Sequenced: memory CD4+ T cells from blood. The receptors come from an adult in good health and CMV-seronegative. Each CDR3 is given with its conserved first and last residue. Each record gives: V gene, J gene, D gene, clone size, CDR3 DNA, CDR3 protein. A D gene is named only where the DNA matches it firmly. Where a row states a size, it is once, few, many or the class of an expanded clone; other rows omit it.

TRBV29-1	TRBJ2-6	NA	NA	TGCAGCGTTGCAGAATCTGGGGCCAACGTCCTGACTTTC	CSVAESGANVLTF
TRBV10-2	TRBJ1-6	NA	few	TGCGCCAGCGGATACCATGGCGGTTCACCCCTCCACTTT	CASGYHGGSPLHF
TRBV4-2	TRBJ1-2	TRBD1	NA	TGTGCCAGCAGCCCGGAACGGACAGGGGGGTATGGCTACACCTTC	CASSPERTGGYGYTF
TRBV4-2	TRBJ2-1	NA	NA	TGTGCCAGCAGCCAAGCCGGTCTCAGGAATGAGCAGTTCTTC	CASSQAGLRNEQFF
TRBV7-3	TRBJ2-1	NA	few	TGTGCCAGCAGCTTAGCTCCTCACGGAAACAATGAGCAGTTCTTC	CASSLAPHGNNEQFF
TRBV5-4	TRBJ2-3	TRBD1	NA	TGTGCCAGCAGCCTAGCAGGGGGCAGGGCAGATACGCAGTATTTT	CASSLAGGRADTQYF
TRBV12-5	TRBJ1-6	TRBD1	NA	TGTGCTAGCAGGGGGGTGTCAAATTCACCCCTCCACTTT	CASRGVSNSPLHF
TRBV5-6	TRBJ1-1	NA	NA	TGTGCCAGCAGCTTGGTTGAGAGAAACACTGAAGCTTTCTTT	CASSLVERNTEAFF
TRBV10-2	TRBJ2-3	NA	few	TGCGCCAGCAGTGGGCAGGGGTCCACAGATACGCAGTATTTT	CASSGQGSTDTQYF
TRBV6-5	TRBJ1-5	NA	NA	TGTGCCAGCAAACCAGAATTCTATAGCAATCAGCCCCAGCATTTT	CASKPEFYSNQPQHF
TRBV28	TRBJ1-3	NA	NA	TGTGCCAGCAGTTTACCGGGAGCTGGAAACACCATATATTTT	CASSLPGAGNTIYF
TRBV18	TRBJ1-6	TRBD1	NA	TGTGCCAGCGACTGGACAGGGGGCAATTCACCCCTCCACTTT	CASDWTGGNSPLHF
TRBV5-6	TRBJ2-2	NA	NA	TGTGCCAGCACTACAGGCTTCACGAACACCGGGGAGCTGTTTTTT	CASTTGFTNTGELFF
TRBV2	TRBJ2-7	NA	NA	TGTGCCAGCAGTAACAGGGTGGGGGCTTACGAGCAGTACTTC	CASSNRVGAYEQYF
TRBV6-6	TRBJ2-2	TRBD1	NA	TGTGCCAGCGGCCGGGACAGCTCGAACACCGGGGAGCTGTTTTTT	CASGRDSSNTGELFF
TRBV6-1	TRBJ1-2	NA	NA	TGTGCCAGCAGTGATCCCGGGCAGGGCGGCTATGGCTACACCTTC	CASSDPGQGGYGYTF
TRBV6-6	TRBJ2-3	TRBD1	NA	TGTGCCACACGGGCCGGGGGACAGGGAGCAGATACGCAGTATTTT	CATRAGGQGADTQYF
TRBV30	TRBJ2-3	NA	NA	TGTGCCTGGAGTGTCGGTGGTAGCACAGATACGCAGTATTTT	CAWSVGGSTDTQYF
TRBV2	TRBJ1-4	TRBD1	NA	TGTGCCAGCAGTGCTGTGACAGGGACTAATGAAAAACTGTTTTTT	CASSAVTGTNEKLFF